This TCR beta chain is drawn from a study of cytomegalovirus exposure and HLA in healthy donors. The study's findings and limits: In an earlier analysis, in some 540 donors, most V segments appeared productive either ~87% or ~30% of the time. In a later analysis, specific HLA alleles were associated with 15,000 to 20,000 TCR beta sequences at a 0.05 false discovery rate. The listing of 150 to 200 TCR beta chains classed them as cytomegalovirus-associated. Follow-up analysis later connected one missense variant in DCLRE1C with trimming of TCR beta V- and J-genes.

Notes on this clone: Its antigen remains unidentified.

Trimming removed 1 base at V and 5 bases at J, with 13 bases between. Germline V gene sequence: CDR1 MNHNS, CDR2 SASEGT. The CDR3 loop spans 15 amino acids. 60 Vbeta and 13 Jbeta primers were used in PCR. TCRdb's copy holds only in-frame clones and misses some; the assay was immunoSEQ multiplex PCR. Counted here are about 150,000 clones, approximately 68% occurring once; the ten biggest clones make up approximately 2%. This receptor was taken from a man aged 35-49 years in good health and CMV-seronegative. The J gene is TRBJ2-3, the V gene TRBV6-1; D perhaps matches TRBD1 (5 bases). Sample: PBMCs. This CDR3 is CASSEDRPGQDTQYF. The CDR3 bases are TGTGCCAGCAGTGAAGACAGGCCTGGTCAAGATACGCAGTATTTT.